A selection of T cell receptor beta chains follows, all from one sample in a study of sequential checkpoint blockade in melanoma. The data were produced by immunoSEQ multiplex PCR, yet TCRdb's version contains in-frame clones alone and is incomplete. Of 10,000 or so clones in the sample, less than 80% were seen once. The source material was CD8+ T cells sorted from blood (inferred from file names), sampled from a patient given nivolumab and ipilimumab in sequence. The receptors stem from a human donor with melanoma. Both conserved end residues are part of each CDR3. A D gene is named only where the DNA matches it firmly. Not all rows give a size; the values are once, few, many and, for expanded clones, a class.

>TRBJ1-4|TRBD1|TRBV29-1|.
TGCAGCGTAAAGGGGACAGTTATCGATGAAAAACTGTTTTTT
CSVKGTVIDEKLFF
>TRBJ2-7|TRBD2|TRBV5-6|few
TGTGCCAGCATGGCGGGGGGGGTCTCCTACGAGCAGTACTTC
CASMAGGVSYEQYF
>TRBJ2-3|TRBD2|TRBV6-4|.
TGTGCCAGCAGTCCTAGCGGGGGGGGCACAGATACGCAGTATTTT
CASSPSGGGTDTQYF
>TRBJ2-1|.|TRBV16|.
TGTGCCAGCAGCCCGGGACACGGCTCCTACAATGAGCAGTTCTTC
CASSPGHGSYNEQFF
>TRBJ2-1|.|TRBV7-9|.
TGTGCCAGCACCCCAAGTAGTTTTGAGGAGCAGTTCTTC
CASTPSSFEEQFF
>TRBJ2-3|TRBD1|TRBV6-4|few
TGTGCCAGCAGTGAAACCGGGACAGGGGAAGCAGATACGCAGTATTTT
CASSETGTGEADTQYF
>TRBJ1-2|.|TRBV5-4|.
TGTGCCAGCAGTTTCCCCATGGAGGAGGGAAACTATGGCTACACCTTC
CASSFPMEEGNYGYTF
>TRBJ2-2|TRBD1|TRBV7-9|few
TGTGCCAGCAGTCCCCCGGGACAGGGCCCCGGGGAGCTGTTTTTT
CASSPPGQGPGELFF
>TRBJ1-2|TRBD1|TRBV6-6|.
TGTGCCAGCAGTCCCGCTACAGGGGGCGGATGGTATGGCTACACCTTC
CASSPATGGGWYGYTF
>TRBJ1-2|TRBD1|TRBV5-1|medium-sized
TGCGCCAGCAGCCAGGGGGGTGGCTACACCTTC
CASSQGGGYTF
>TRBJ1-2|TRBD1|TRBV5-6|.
TGTGCCAGCAGCTTCTCACAGGGGCCCACCTTC
CASSFSQGPTF
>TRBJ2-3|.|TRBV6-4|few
TGTGCCAGCAGTGGGGGGCCCACAGATACGCAGTATTTT
CASSGGPTDTQYF
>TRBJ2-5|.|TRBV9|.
TGTGCCAGCAGCGTAGACTCGGGAGCGGGTGAGACCCAGTACTTC
CASSVDSGAGETQYF
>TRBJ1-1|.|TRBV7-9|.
TGTGCCAGCAGCTACCAGGCAGGGGTGGACACTGAAGCTTTCTTT
CASSYQAGVDTEAFF
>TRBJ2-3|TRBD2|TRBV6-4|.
TGTGCCAGCAGTCCCCTCGGGACTAGCGGGGGCCCTAGCACAGATACGCAGTATTTT
CASSPLGTSGGPSTDTQYF
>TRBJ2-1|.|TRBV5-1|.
TGCGCCAGCAGCTTGGATGAGCGAGGCGAGCAGTTCTTC
CASSLDERGEQFF
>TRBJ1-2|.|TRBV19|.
TGTGCCAGTGGGGGCTCCTATGGCTACACCTTC
CASGGSYGYTF
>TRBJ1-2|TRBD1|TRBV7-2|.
TGTGCCAGCAGCTTAGCAGGGACAGGGTATGGCTACACCTTC
CASSLAGTGYGYTF
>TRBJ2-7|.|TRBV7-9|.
TGTGCCAGCAGCTTAGTAGGGGCGACCCACGAGCAGTACTTC
CASSLVGATHEQYF
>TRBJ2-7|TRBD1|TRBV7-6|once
TGTGCCAGCAGCTTGGGGACAGGCGAGCAGTACTTC
CASSLGTGEQYF
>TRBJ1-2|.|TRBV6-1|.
TGTGCCAGCAGGGAGTTAGGACAGTTCTATGGCTACACCTTC
CASRELGQFYGYTF
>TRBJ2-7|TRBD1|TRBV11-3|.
TGTGCCAGCAGCTCACAGGGGGCCTACGAGCAGTACTTC
CASSSQGAYEQYF
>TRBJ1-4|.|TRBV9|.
TGTGCCAGCAGCGTAGCCCCGGCGGTTGCAACTAATGAAAAACTGTTTTTT
CASSVAPAVATNEKLFF
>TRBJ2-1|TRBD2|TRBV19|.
TGTGCCAGTCGCGGACTAGCGGGCTACAATGAGCAGTTCTTC
CASRGLAGYNEQFF
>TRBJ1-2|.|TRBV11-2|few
TGTGCCAGCAGCTTAGTCGAGTGGGGGGGCGCTCTTGGCTACACCTTC
CASSLVEWGGALGYTF
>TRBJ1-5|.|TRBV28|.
TGTGCCAGCAGTTTGTATGGCAATCAGCCCCAGCATTTT
CASSLYGNQPQHF
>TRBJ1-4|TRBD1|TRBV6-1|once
TGTGCCAGCAGCCTGGGGACAGGGGGAAATGAAAAACTGTTTTTT
CASSLGTGGNEKLFF
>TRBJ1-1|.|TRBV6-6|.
TGTGCCAGCACCCAGACAGTCATGAACACTGAAGCTTTCTTT
CASTQTVMNTEAFF
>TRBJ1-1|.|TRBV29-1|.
TGCAGCGTTCCCTATCCCGGGGGGGGGAAAGCTTTCTTT
CSVPYPGGGKAFF
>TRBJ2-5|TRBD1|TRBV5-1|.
TGCGCCAGCAGCTTGGAGGGGGCTCTAATAGAGACCCAGTACTTC
CASSLEGALIETQYF
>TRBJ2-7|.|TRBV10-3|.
TGTGCCATCAGTGAGGGACAGTCCACCTACGAGCAGTACTTC
CAISEGQSTYEQYF
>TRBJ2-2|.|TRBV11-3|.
TGTGCCAGCAGCTACGGCGGGGTGGCGAACACCGGGGAGCTGTTTTTT
CASSYGGVANTGELFF
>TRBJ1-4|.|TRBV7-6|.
TGTGCCAGCAGCTTATCTGGGACAAATGAAAAACTGTTTTTT
CASSLSGTNEKLFF
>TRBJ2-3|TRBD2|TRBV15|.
TGTGCCACCAGCGGTAGCGGGAACACAGATACGCAGTATTTT
CATSGSGNTDTQYF
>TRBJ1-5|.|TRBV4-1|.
TGCGCCAGCAGCCAAGCGGATCAGCCCCAGCATTTT
CASSQADQPQHF
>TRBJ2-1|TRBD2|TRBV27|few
TGTGCCAGCAGAAACTCCGCGGGGGGCTCCTACAATGAGCAGTTCTTC
CASRNSAGGSYNEQFF